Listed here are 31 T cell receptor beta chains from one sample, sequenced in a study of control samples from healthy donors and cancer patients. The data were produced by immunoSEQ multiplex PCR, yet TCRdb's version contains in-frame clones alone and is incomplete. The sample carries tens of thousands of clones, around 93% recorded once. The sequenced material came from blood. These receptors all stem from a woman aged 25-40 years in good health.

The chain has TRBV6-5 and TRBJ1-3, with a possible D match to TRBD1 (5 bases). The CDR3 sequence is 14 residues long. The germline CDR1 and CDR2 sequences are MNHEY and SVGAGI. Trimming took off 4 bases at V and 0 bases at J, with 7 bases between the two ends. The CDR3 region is CASSSDISGNTIYF. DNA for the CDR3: TGTGCCAGCAGTTCGGACATCTCTGGAAACACCATATATTTT.

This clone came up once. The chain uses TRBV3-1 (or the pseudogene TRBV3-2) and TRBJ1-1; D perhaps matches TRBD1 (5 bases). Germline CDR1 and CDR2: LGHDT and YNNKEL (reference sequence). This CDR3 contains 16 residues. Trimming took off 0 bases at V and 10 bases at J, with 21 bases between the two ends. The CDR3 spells CASSQDFGVSQTGAFF. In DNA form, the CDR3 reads TGTGCCAGCAGCCAAGATTTTGGCGTCTCCCAAACAGGAGCTTTCTTT.

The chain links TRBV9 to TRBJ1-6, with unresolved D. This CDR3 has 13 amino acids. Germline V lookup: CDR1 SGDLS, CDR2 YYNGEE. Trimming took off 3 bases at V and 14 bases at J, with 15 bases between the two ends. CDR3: CASSGTPREALHF. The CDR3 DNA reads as TGTGCCAGCAGCGGGACCCCCCGGGAGGCCCTCCACTTT. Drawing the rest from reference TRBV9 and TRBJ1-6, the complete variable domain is DSGVTQTPKHLITATGQRVTLRCSPRSGDLSVYWYQQSLDQGLQFLIQYYNGEERAKGNILERFSAQQFPDLHSELNLSSLELGDSALYFCASSGTPREALHFGNGTRLTVT.

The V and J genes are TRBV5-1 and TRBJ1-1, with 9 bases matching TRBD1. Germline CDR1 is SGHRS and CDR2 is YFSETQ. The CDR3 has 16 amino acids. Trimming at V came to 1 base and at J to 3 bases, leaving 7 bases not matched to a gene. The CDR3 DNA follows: TGCGCCAGCAGCTTGTTGGGACAGGGTCGTGACACTGAAGCTTTCTTT. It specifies CASSLLGQGRDTEAFF. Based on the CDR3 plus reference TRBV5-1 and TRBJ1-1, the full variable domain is KAGVTQTPRYLIKTRGQQVTLSCSPISGHRSVSWYQQTPGQGLQFLFEYFSETQRNKGNFPGRFSGRQFSNSRSEMNVSTLELGDSALYLCASSLLGQGRDTEAFFGQGTRLTVV.

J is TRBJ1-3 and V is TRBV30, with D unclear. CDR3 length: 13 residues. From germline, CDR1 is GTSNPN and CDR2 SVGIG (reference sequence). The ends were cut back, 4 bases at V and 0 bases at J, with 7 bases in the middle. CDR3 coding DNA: TGTGCCTGGACCGATGACTCTGGAAACACCATATATTTT. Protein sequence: CAWTDDSGNTIYF. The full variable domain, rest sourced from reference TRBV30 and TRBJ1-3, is SQTIHQWPATLVQPVGSPLSLECTVEGTSNPNLYWYRQAAGRGLQLLFYSVGIGQISSEVPQNLSASRPQDRQFILSSKKLLLSDSGFYLCAWTDDSGNTIYFGEGSWLTVV.

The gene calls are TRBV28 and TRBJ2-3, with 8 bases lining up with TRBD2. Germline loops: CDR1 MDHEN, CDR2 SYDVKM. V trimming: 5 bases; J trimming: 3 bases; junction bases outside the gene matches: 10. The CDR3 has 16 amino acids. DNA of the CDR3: TGTGCCAGCAGTACCCCCGGAGCGGGGGTGACAGATACGCAGTATTTT. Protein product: CASSTPGAGVTDTQYF.

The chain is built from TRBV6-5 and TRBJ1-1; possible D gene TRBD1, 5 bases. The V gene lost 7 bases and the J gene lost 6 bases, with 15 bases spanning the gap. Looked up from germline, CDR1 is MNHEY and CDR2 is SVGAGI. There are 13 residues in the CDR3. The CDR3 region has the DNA TGTGCCAGCACCCGAGAATTACAGGCTGAAGCTTTCTTT. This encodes CASTRELQAEAFF.

CDR3 coding DNA: TGCGCCAGCAGCTTGGATAGACAGGGGAAAGCAGATACGCAGTATTTT. Translating gives CASSLDRQGKADTQYF. The chain joins TRBV5-1 to TRBJ2-3; 8 bases line up with TRBD1. The CDR3 covers 16 residues. The junction had 7 bases not matched to a gene; V was cut back by 0 bases and J by 4 bases. Germline V gene sequence: CDR1 SGHRS, CDR2 YFSETQ.

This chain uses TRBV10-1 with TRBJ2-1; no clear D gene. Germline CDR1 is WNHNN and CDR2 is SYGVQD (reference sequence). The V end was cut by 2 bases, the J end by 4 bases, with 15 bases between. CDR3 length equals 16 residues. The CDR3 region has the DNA TGCGCCAGCAGTGAGGTTCGACCCAAGGCGTACAATGAGCAGTTCTTC. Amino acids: CASSEVRPKAYNEQFF.

CDR3 loop: CATRTGRGDQPQHF. CDR3 nucleotides: TGCGCCACCAGGACAGGACGCGGGGATCAGCCCCAGCATTTT. The gene calls are TRBV10-2 and TRBJ1-5; 7 bases map to TRBD1. This CDR3 region has 14 residues. The germline CDR1 and CDR2 sequences are WSHSY and SAAADI. J gave up 5 bases and V 10 bases, and 11 bases lay outside the gene matches.

The CDR3 sequence is CASSPGIASYEQYF. The CDR3 bases are TGTGCCAGCTCACCGGGGATAGCCTCCTACGAGCAGTACTTC. The chain combines TRBV18 with TRBJ2-7; D remains unclear. With 3 bases removed from V and 0 bases from J, the gap between germline ends came to 9 bases. Germline V gene lookup returns CDR1 KGHSH and CDR2 LQKENI. The CDR3 has 14 residues.

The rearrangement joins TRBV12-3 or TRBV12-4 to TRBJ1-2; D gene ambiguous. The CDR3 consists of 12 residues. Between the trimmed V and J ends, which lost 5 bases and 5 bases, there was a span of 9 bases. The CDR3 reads CASSPHGYGYTF. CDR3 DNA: TGTGCCAGCAGTCCCCATGGGTATGGCTACACCTTC.

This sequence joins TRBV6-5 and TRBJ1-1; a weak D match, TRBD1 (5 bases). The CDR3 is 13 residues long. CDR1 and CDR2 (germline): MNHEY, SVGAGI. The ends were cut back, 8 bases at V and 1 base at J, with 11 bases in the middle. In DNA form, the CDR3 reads TGTGCCAGCCGAATCCAGGGGAACACTGAAGCTTTCTTT. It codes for CASRIQGNTEAFF.

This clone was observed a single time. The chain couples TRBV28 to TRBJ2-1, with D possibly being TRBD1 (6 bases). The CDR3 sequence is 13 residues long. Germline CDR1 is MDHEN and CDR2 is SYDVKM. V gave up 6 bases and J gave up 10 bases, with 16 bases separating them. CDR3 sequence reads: CASRWGLEKEQFF. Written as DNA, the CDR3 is TGTGCCAGCAGATGGGGGCTGGAGAAGGAGCAGTTCTTC.

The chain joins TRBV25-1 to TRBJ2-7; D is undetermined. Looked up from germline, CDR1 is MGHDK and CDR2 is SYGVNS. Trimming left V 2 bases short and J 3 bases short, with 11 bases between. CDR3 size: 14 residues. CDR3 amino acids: CASSEDLRHYEQYV. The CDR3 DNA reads TGTGCCAGCAGTGAAGACCTGCGGCACTACGAGCAGTACGTC.

CDR3 sequence reads: CAWSVQSGVETQYF. The DNA for the CDR3 is TGTGCCTGGAGTGTACAGTCCGGGGTTGAGACCCAGTACTTC. The V call is TRBV30, the J call TRBJ2-5; D possibly corresponds to TRBD2 (5 bases). Trimming cost V 0 bases and J 5 bases, with 13 bases left between them. The CDR3 covers 14 residues. CDR1 GTSNPN and CDR2 SVGIG come from the germline V gene (reference sequence).

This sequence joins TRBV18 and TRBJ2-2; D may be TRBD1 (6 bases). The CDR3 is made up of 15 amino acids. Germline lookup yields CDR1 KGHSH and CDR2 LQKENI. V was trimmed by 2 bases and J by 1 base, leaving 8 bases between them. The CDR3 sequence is CASSPGQRNTGELFF. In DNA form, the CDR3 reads TGTGCCAGCTCACCAGGACAGCGGAACACCGGGGAGCTGTTTTTT.

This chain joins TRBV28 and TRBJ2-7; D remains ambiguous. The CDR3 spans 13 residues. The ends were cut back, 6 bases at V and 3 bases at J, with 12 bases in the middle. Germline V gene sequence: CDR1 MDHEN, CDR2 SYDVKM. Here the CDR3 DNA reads TGTGCCAGCAGAAGACCAGGATTCTACGAGCAGTACTTC. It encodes CASRRPGFYEQYF.

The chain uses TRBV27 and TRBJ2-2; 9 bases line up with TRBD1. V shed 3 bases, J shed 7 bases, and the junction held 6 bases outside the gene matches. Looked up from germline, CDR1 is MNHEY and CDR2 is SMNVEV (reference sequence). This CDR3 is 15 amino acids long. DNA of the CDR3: TGTGCCAGCAGTTTCGGTCGACAGGGGGTCGGGGAGCTGTTTTTT. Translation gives CASSFGRQGVGELFF.

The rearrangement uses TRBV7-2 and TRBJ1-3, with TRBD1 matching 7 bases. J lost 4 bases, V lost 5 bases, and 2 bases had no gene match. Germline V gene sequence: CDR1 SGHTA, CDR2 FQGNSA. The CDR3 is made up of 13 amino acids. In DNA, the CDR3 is TGTGCCAGCAGCCCGGGACAGGGAAACACCATATATTTT. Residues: CASSPGQGNTIYF.

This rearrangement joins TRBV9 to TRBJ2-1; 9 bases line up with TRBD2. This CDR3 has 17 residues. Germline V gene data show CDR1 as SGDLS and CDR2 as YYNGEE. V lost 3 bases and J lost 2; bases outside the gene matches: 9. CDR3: CASSGAGGGGTYNEQFF. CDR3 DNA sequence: TGTGCCAGCAGCGGCGCGGGCGGGGGGGGGACCTACAATGAGCAGTTCTTC.

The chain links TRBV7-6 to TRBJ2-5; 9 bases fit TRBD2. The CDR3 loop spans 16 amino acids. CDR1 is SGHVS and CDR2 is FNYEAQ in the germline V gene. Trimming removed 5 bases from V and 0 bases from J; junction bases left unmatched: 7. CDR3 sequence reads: CASSLQGLANQETQYF. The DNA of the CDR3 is TGTGCCAGCAGCCTTCAAGGACTAGCGAACCAAGAGACCCAGTACTTC.

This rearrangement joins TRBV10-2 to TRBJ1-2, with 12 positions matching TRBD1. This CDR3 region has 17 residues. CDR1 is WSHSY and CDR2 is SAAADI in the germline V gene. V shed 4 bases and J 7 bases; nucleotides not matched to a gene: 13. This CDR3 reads CASSGTGTGGRRGGYTF. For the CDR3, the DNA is TGCGCCAGCAGTGGCACCGGGACAGGGGGCCGCCGAGGTGGCTACACCTTC.

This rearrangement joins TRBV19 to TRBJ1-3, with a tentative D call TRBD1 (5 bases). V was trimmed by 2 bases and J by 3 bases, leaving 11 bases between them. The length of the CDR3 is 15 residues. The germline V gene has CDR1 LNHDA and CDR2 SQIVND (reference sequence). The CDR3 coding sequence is TGTGCCAGTAGTATAACAGGAGGAGGTGGAAACACCATATATTTT. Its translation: CASSITGGGGNTIYF.

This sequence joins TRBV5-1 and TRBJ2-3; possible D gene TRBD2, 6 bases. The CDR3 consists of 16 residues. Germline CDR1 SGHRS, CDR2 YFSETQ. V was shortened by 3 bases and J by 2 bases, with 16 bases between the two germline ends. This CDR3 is CASSSLSGTSTDTQYF. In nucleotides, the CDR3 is TGCGCCAGCAGCTCACTGTCGGGGACTTCCACAGATACGCAGTATTTT.

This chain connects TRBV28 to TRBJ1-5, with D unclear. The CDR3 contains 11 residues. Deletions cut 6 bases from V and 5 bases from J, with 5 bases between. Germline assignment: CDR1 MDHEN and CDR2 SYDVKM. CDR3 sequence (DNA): TGTGCCAGCAGCCAAGATCAGCCCCAGCATTTT. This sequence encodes CASSQDQPQHF.

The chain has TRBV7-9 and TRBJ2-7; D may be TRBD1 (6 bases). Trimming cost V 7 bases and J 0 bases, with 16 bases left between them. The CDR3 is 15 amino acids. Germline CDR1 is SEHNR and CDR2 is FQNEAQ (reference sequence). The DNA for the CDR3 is TGTGCCAGCAACCAGGAAGGGACACACTCCTACGAGCAGTACTTC. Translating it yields CASNQEGTHSYEQYF. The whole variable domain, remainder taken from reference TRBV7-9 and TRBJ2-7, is DTGVSQNPRHKITKRGQNVTFRCDPISEHNRLYWYRQTLGQGPEFLTYFQNEAQLEKSRLLSDRFSAERPKGSFSTLEIQRTEQGDSAMYLCASNQEGTHSYEQYFGPGTRLTVT.

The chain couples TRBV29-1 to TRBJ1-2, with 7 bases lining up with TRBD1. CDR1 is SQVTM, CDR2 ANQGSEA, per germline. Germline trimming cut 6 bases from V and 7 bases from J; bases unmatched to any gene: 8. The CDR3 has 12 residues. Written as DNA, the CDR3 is TGCAGCGTGTCGATAGGGGGCGTTGGCTACACCTTC. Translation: CSVSIGGVGYTF. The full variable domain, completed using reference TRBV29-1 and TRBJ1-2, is SAVISQKPSRDICQRGTSLTIQCQVDSQVTMMFWYRQQPGQSLTLIATANQGSEATYESGFVIDKFPISRPNLTFSTLTVSNMSPEDSSIYLCSVSIGGVGYTFGSGTRLTVV.

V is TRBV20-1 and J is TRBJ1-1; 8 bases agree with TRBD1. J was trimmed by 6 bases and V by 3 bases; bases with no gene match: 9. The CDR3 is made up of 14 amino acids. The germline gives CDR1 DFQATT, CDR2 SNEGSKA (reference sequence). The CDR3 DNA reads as TGCAGTGCTAGTGAACGGACAGGGAGGGCTGAAGCTTTCTTT. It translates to CSASERTGRAEAFF.

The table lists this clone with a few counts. CDR3 in DNA: TGTGCCAGCAGCAAAGGACAGAACGCGAACACCGGGGAGCTGTTTTTT. This translates into CASSKGQNANTGELFF. This rearrangement joins TRBV7-9 to TRBJ2-2; D is possibly TRBD1 (6 bases). This CDR3 has 16 amino acids. Trimming removed 5 bases at V and 0 bases at J, with 13 bases between. The germline V gene encodes CDR1 SEHNR and CDR2 FQNEAQ (reference sequence). Filled out from reference TRBV7-9 and TRBJ2-2, the complete variable domain reads DTGVSQNPRHKITKRGQNVTFRCDPISEHNRLYWYRQTLGQGPEFLTYFQNEAQLEKSRLLSDRFSAERPKGSFSTLEIQRTEQGDSAMYLCASSKGQNANTGELFFGEGSRLTVL.

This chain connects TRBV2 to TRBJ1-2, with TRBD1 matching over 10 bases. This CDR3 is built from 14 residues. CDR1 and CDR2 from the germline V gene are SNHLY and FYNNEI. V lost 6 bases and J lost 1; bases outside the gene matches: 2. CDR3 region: CASRGDRGNYGYTF. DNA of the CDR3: TGTGCCAGCAGAGGGGACAGGGGTAACTATGGCTACACCTTC.